A selection of T cell receptor beta chains follows, all from one sample in a study of neoadjuvant anti-PD-1 for oral cavity cancer. Here immunoSEQ multiplex PCR was the method, and the copy in TCRdb shows in-frame clones only, minus some. The sample records some 14,000 clones, 67% being singletons. The specimen comprised PBMCs, sampled after nivolumab (anti-PD-1) treatment. Receptors originate from a person aged 35-79 years with oral cavity squamous cell carcinoma. Both conserved end residues are part of each CDR3.

V: TRBV5-6; J: TRBJ2-3; CDR3: CASSSATSGAHTDTQYF
V: TRBV6-4; J: TRBJ2-3; CDR3: CASSSNGRTDTQYF
V: TRBV19; J: TRBJ2-6; CDR3: CASSATSGGSSGANVLTF
V: TRBV18; J: TRBJ2-6; CDR3: CASSPGRQSSSGANVLTF
V: TRBV5-1; J: TRBJ2-3; CDR3: CASSSGLAGVRIADTQYF
V: TRBV30; J: TRBJ2-2; CDR3: CAWIRQGTGNTGELFF
V: TRBV4-1; J: TRBJ1-2; CDR3: CASSQDRFYGYTF
V: TRBV4-1; J: TRBJ2-5; CDR3: CASSRLLGETQYF
V: TRBV7-8; J: TRBJ2-3; CDR3: CASSMTGLAGTDTQYF
V: TRBV5-4; J: TRBJ2-2; CDR3: CASSLGPEVAGELFF
V: TRBV6-1; J: TRBJ2-7; CDR3: CASRRDRGLYEQYF
V: TRBV7-3; J: TRBJ2-1; CDR3: CASSSGLAGSSYNEQFF
V: TRBV9; J: TRBJ2-3; CDR3: CASSVGFWGSDTQYF
V: TRBV6-5; J: TRBJ2-1; CDR3: CASSYGQAHSYNEQFF
V: TRBV19; J: TRBJ2-7; CDR3: CASSPQWGQSYEQYF
V: TRBV14; J: TRBJ2-1; CDR3: CASSQGLAGYEQFF
V: TRBV28; J: TRBJ1-5; CDR3: CASRPSGGSNQPQHF
V: TRBV5-1; J: TRBJ2-3; CDR3: CASSFGELSDTQYF
V: TRBV11-2; J: TRBJ1-1; CDR3: CASGQQGNTEAFF
V: TRBV6-6; J: TRBJ2-1; CDR3: CASIRTSGSNYEQFF
V: TRBV28; J: TRBJ1-2; CDR3: CASSSRTGSNYGYTF
V: TRBV30; J: TRBJ2-6; CDR3: CAWGQGDSGANVLTF
V: TRBV9; J: TRBJ2-2; CDR3: CASSVAGTVNTGELFF
V: TRBV6-1; J: TRBJ2-1; CDR3: CASRTGPSYNEQFF
V: TRBV2; J: TRBJ2-2; CDR3: CASSATVTGELFF
V: TRBV10-1; J: TRBJ2-1; CDR3: CASSGTRRGRSYNEQFF
V: TRBV2; J: TRBJ2-3; CDR3: CASSEREQATDTQYF
V: TRBV15; J: TRBJ2-1; CDR3: CATSRDWTSGRSANEQFF
V: TRBV30; J: TRBJ1-1; CDR3: CAWSVPGKAAEAFF
V: TRBV6-5; J: TRBJ2-2; CDR3: CASRPTGAGELFF
V: TRBV19; J: TRBJ2-7; CDR3: CASSMAQGPYEQYF
V: TRBV5-6; J: TRBJ2-4; CDR3: CASSRQQIKNIQYF
V: TRBV6-6; J: TRBJ2-3; CDR3: CASSGRGEPDTQYF
V: TRBV7-6; J: TRBJ2-5; CDR3: CASSPWTSGRGETQYF
V: TRBV29-1; J: TRBJ1-1; CDR3: CSVEGTGKNTEAFF
V: TRBV28; J: TRBJ1-2; CDR3: CASSLGKQGYGYTF
V: TRBV19; J: TRBJ2-2; CDR3: CASSIGWELFF
V: TRBV5-6; J: TRBJ2-1; CDR3: CASSLLGDRPYNEQFF
V: TRBV11-1; J: TRBJ1-1; CDR3: CASSLAGGEAFF
V: TRBV29-1; J: TRBJ1-1; CDR3: CSVVFAGLSHEAFF
V: TRBV19; J: TRBJ1-1; CDR3: CASSWLLGPQRRLNTEAFF
V: TRBV4-2; J: TRBJ2-1; CDR3: CASSRRLAGDEQFF
V: TRBV18; J: TRBJ2-7; CDR3: CASSPNRSPATYEQYF
V: TRBV27; J: TRBJ2-7; CDR3: CASSLSVRGPGEQYF